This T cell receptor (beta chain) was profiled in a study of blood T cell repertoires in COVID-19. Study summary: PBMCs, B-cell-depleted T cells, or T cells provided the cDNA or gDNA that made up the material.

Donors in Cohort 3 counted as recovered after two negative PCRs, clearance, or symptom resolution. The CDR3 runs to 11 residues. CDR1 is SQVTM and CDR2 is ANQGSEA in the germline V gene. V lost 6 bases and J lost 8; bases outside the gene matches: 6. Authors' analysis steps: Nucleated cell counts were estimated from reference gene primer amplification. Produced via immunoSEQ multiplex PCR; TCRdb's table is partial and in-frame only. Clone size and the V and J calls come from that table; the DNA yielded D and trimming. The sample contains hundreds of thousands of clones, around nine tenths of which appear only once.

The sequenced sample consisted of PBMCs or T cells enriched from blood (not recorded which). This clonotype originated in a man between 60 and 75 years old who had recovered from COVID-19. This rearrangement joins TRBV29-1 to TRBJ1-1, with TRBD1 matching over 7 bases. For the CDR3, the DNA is TGCAGCGTCCAGGGGGGCGCCGAAGCTTTCTTT. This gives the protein CSVQGGAEAFF.